This TCR beta chain originates from a study of blood T cell repertoires in COVID-19. Overall study: Samples taken during acute and convalescent COVID-19 were collected in the United States, Italy and Spain. Nucleic acid was either cDNA or gDNA, and it came from T cells, B-cell-depleted T cells, or PBMCs.

Germline CDR1 and CDR2: SGHNT and YYREEE (reference sequence). V was pared by 0 bases and J by 3 bases, with 10 bases between. The CDR3 runs to 16 residues. Authors' data handling: By means of reference gene primer amplification, nucleated cell counts were estimated. Clones were read by immunoSEQ multiplex PCR, and TCRdb kept only the in-frame ones, dropping some. V and J calls and clone size follow that table, whereas D and trimming were derived from the DNA. The sample includes tens of thousands of clones, 89% of them seen just once. This receptor was obtained from a woman in her 70s with acute or convalescent COVID-19. The sequenced sample consisted of peripheral blood. V and J are TRBV5-4 and TRBJ1-6, with D hard to call. For the CDR3, the DNA is TGTGCCAGCAGCTTGGGGCCGAATCTCTATAATTCACCCCTCCACTTT. Translation: CASSLGPNLYNSPLHF.